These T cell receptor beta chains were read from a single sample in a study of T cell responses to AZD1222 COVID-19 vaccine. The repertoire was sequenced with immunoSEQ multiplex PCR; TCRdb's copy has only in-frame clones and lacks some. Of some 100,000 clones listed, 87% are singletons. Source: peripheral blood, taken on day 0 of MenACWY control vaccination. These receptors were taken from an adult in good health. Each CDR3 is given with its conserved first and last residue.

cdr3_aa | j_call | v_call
CASSLGHLNTEAFF | TRBJ1-1 | TRBV3-1/TRBV3-2
CASSLAGLAGEEQFF | TRBJ2-1 | TRBV7-2
CASKFTVNTEAFF | TRBJ1-1 | TRBV6-5
CASSQGAGYGYTF | TRBJ1-2 | TRBV5-5
CASSFGQDYEQYF | TRBJ2-7 | TRBV6-5
CASSERTGALNTEAFF | TRBJ1-1 | TRBV5-1
CASSPGQSSGNTIYF | TRBJ1-3 | TRBV28
CASSLDLRADTQYF | TRBJ2-3 | TRBV7-9
CAWSNPPQRDEQYF | TRBJ2-7 | TRBV30
CASSENQGNGELFF | TRBJ2-2 | TRBV10-1
CASSQETGSGETQYF | TRBJ2-5 | TRBV4-2
CAISGRGVGYGYTF | TRBJ1-2 | TRBV10-3
CASSIGSGSQPQHF | TRBJ1-5 | TRBV19
CASSPTTGTSGGLTQYF | TRBJ2-5 | TRBV3-1/TRBV3-2
CASSYGAKETQYF | TRBJ2-5 | TRBV6-2/TRBV6-3
CASSIDGRIQETQYF | TRBJ2-5 | TRBV2
CASSPTQGSYEQYF | TRBJ2-7 | TRBV5-1
CASSPELAGLNEQFF | TRBJ2-1 | TRBV18
CASSPDQNTGELFF | TRBJ2-2 | TRBV18
CASSSGTDSNQPQHF | TRBJ1-5 | TRBV5-4
CASSFEGHTEAFF | TRBJ1-1 | TRBV5-1
CASRFPGLAGGPGTGELFF | TRBJ2-2 | TRBV7-9
CATSDLSRGPQFF | TRBJ2-1 | TRBV24-1
CASRPGRSYNSPLHF | TRBJ1-6 | TRBV27
CASSYWTGDSNQPQHF | TRBJ1-5 | TRBV6-2/TRBV6-3
CASSFLNTGELFF | TRBJ2-2 | TRBV27
CASSFDGNTEAFF | TRBJ1-1 | TRBV5-1
CASSPQGTNSPLHF | TRBJ1-6 | TRBV11-2
CASSPPSGGGEQYF | TRBJ2-7 | TRBV18
CASSPGTGGFYEQYF | TRBJ2-7 | TRBV4-3
CASSYSTGMQYF | TRBJ2-7 | TRBV6-2/TRBV6-3
CASSYSGGPNTEAFF | TRBJ1-1 | TRBV6-2/TRBV6-3
CASSLGGAISGYTF | TRBJ1-2 | TRBV27
CASSSSSGNTIYF | TRBJ1-3 | TRBV12-3/TRBV12-4
CASSPGGRNTEAFF | TRBJ1-1 | TRBV5-4
CASRTSAAGTQYF | TRBJ2-3 | TRBV5-8
CASSQDSVEAFF | TRBJ1-1 | TRBV6-4
CASSSEGTVDQPQHF | TRBJ1-5 | TRBV7-2
CASSFSAGEEGYTF | TRBJ1-2 | TRBV7-9
CASSSLWQGPQYF | TRBJ2-3 | TRBV27
CASSDPSGGDEQFF | TRBJ2-1 | TRBV10-1
CAWGLQGLSPRELFF | TRBJ2-2 | TRBV30
CASSVGGNDSPLHF | TRBJ1-6 | TRBV9
CASSQDLMSGSVGQPQHF | TRBJ1-5 | TRBV4-1
CASSLGGGTYEQYF | TRBJ2-7 | TRBV5-1
CASSVGRGGSYTF | TRBJ1-2 | TRBV9
CASSLAGVLGNTIYF | TRBJ1-3 | TRBV7-8
CASSFGTFENTIYF | TRBJ1-3 | TRBV7-8
CASSLLGNTEAFF | TRBJ1-1 | TRBV5-1
CASSLGRANVLTF | TRBJ2-6 | TRBV7-3
CASSLAGDKLFF | TRBJ1-4 | TRBV5-4
CASSLREKLFF | TRBJ1-4 | TRBV28
CASSLTGGGYTF | TRBJ1-2 | TRBV7-3
CAISGSVTGLAGVNHNEQFF | TRBJ2-1 | TRBV10-3
CASVQGYEQYF | TRBJ2-7 | TRBV28
CASEDRVGQPQHF | TRBJ1-5 | TRBV19
CASSLDLRRGTGELFF | TRBJ2-2 | TRBV11-3
CASSEYRASTGELFF | TRBJ2-2 | TRBV13
CAIRATEEQYF | TRBJ2-7 | TRBV10-3